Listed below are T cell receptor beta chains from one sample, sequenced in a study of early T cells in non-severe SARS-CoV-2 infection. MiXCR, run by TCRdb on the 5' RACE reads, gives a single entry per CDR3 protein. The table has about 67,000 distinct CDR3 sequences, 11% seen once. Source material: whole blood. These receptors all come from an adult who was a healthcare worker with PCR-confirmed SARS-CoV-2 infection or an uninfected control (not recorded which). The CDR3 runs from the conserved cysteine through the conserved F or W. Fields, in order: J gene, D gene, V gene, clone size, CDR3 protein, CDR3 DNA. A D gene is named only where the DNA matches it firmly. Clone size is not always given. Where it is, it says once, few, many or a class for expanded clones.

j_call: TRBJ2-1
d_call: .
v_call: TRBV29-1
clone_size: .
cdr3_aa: CSVDRRDGYNEQFF
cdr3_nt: TGCAGCGTTGATCGGCGCGACGGGTACAATGAGCAGTTCTTC

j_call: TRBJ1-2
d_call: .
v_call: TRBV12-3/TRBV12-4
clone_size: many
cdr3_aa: CASSRAPNYGYTF
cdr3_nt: TGTGCCAGCAGTCGCGCTCCTAACTATGGCTACACCTTC

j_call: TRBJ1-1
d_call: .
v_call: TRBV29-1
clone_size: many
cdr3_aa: CSVADTEAFF
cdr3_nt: TGCAGCGTTGCGGACACTGAAGCTTTCTTT

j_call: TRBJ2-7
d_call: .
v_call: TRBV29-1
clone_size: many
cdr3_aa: CSAVRGEQYF
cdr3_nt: TGCAGCGCCGTGAGAGGGGAGCAGTACTTC

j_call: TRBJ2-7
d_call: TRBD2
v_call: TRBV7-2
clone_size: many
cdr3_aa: CASSHTSGGPSYEQYF
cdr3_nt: TGTGCCAGCAGCCACACTAGCGGGGGCCCCTCCTACGAGCAGTACTTC

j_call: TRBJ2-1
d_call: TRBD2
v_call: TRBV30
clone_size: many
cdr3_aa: CAASRGAGYNEQFF
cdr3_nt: TGTGCCGCCTCGCGGGGGGCGGGCTACAATGAGCAGTTCTTC

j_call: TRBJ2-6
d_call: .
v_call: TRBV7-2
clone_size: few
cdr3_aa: CASSPESSIGANVLTF
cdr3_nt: TGTGCCAGCAGCCCGGAGAGTAGCATCGGGGCCAACGTCCTGACTTTC

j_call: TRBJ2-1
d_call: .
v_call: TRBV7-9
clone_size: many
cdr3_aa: CASSPGDEQFF
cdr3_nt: TGTGCCAGCTCCCCGGGGGATGAGCAGTTCTTC

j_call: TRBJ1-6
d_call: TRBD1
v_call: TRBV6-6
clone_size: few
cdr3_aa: CASSRQGRSPLHF
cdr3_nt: TGTGCCAGCAGTCGACAGGGACGCTCACCCCTCCACTTT

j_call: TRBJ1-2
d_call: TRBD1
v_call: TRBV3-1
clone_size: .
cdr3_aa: CASSQVGQGFNYGYTF
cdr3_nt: TGTGCCAGCAGCCAAGTAGGACAGGGGTTTAACTATGGCTACACCTTC

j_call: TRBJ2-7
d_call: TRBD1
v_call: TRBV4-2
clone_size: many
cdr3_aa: CASSRGQDSYEQYF
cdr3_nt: TGTGCCAGCAGCCGTGGACAGGATTCCTACGAGCAGTACTTC

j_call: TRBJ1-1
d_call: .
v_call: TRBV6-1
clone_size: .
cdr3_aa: CASSEVIRGATEAFF
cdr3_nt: TGTGCCAGCAGTGAAGTCATCAGGGGAGCCACTGAAGCTTTCTTT

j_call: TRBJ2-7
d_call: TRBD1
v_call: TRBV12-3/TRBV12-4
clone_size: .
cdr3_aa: CASSSSPGQGAYEQYF
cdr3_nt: TGTGCCAGCAGTTCTTCACCGGGACAGGGGGCTTACGAGCAGTACTTC

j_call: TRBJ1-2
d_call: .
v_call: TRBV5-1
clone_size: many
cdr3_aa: CASSLATDYYGYTF
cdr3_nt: TGCGCCAGCAGCTTGGCTACGGATTATTATGGCTACACCTTC

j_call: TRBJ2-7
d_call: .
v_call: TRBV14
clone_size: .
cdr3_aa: CASSPRIAGTYEQYF
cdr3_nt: TGTGCCAGCAGCCCTAGGATAGCTGGTACCTACGAGCAGTACTTC

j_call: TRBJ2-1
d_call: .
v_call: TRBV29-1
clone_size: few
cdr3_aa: CSVGRRLAKTNNEQFF
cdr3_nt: TGCAGCGTTGGGCGTCGTCTAGCGAAAACCAACAATGAGCAGTTCTTC

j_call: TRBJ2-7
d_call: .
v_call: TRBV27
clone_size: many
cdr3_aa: CASSPRDRGEQYF
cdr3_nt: TGTGCCAGCAGTCCCCGGGATCGGGGCGAGCAGTACTTC

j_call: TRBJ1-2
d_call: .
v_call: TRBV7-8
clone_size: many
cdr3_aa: CASSANQGRNYGYTF
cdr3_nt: TGTGCCAGCAGCGCTAACCAGGGGAGGAACTATGGCTACACCTTC

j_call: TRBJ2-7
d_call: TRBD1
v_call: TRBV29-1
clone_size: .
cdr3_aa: CSVAPRQGGYEQYF
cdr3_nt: TGCAGCGTCGCCCCCCGACAGGGTGGTTACGAGCAGTACTTC

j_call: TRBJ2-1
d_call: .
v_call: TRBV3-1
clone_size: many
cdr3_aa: CASSQGYNEQFF
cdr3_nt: TGTGCCAGCAGCCAAGGTTACAATGAGCAGTTCTTC

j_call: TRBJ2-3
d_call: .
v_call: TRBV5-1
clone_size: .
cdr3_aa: CASSFGLTTDTQYF
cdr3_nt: TGCGCCAGCAGCTTTGGACTAACCACAGATACGCAGTATTTT

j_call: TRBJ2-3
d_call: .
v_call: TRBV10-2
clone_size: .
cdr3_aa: CASQSLGDTQYF
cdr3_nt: TGCGCCAGTCAATCCTTGGGCGATACGCAGTATTTT

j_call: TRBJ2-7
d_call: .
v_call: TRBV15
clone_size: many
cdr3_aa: CATSRDLRGPYEQYF
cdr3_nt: TGTGCCACCAGCAGAGATTTACGGGGCCCCTACGAGCAGTACTTC

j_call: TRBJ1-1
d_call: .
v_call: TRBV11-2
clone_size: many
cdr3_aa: CASSPEPNTEAFF
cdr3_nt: TGTGCCAGCAGCCCTGAGCCGAACACTGAAGCTTTCTTT

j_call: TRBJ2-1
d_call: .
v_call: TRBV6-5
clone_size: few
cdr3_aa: CASSSYSNEQFF
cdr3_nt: TGTGCCAGCAGTAGCTATAGTAATGAGCAGTTCTTC

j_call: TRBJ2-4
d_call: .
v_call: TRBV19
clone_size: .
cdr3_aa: CASSPVGAKNIQYF
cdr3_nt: TGTGCCAGTTCTCCGGTGGGGGCCAAAAACATTCAGTACTTC

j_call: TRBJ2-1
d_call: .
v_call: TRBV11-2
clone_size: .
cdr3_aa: CASSLRGRGGISYNEQFF
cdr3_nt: TGTGCCAGCAGCTTACGTGGGAGAGGAGGGATATCCTACAATGAGCAGTTCTTC

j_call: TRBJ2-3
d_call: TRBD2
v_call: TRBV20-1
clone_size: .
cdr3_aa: CSARDDGGVRADTQYF
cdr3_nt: TGCAGTGCTAGAGATGATGGGGGGGTTCGGGCAGATACGCAGTATTTT

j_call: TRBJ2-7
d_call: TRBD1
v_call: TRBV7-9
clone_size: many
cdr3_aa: CASSPGGAGHEQYF
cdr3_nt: TGTGCCAGCAGCCCAGGGGGCGCGGGGCACGAGCAGTACTTC

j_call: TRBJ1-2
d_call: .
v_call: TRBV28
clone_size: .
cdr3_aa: CASSLESPYGYTF
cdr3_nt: TGTGCCAGCAGTTTAGAGAGTCCCTATGGCTACACCTTC

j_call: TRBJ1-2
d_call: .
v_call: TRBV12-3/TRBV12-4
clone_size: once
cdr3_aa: CASSWGQNYGHTF
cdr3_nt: TGTGCCAGCTCCTGGGGGCAGAACTATGGCCACACCTTC

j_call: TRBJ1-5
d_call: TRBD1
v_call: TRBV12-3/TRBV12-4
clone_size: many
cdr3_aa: CASSSGTGYQPQHF
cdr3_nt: TGTGCCAGCAGTTCCGGGACAGGGTATCAGCCCCAGCATTTT

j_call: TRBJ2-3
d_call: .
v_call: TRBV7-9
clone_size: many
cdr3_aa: CASSLGISTDTQYF
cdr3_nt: TGTGCCAGCAGCTTAGGAATTAGCACAGATACGCAGTATTTT

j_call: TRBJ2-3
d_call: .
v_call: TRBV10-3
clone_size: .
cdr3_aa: CAIKGGTDTQYF
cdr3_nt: TGTGCCATCAAGGGGGGCACAGATACGCAGTATTTT

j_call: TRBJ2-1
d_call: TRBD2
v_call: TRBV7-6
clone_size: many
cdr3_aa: CASSRGRAGGHGEQFF
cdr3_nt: TGTGCCAGCAGCCGAGGCCGGGCGGGGGGGCATGGTGAGCAGTTCTTC

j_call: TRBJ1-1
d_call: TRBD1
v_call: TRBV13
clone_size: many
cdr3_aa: CASSERTGRAEAFF
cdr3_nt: TGTGCCAGCAGCGAACGGACAGGGAGAGCTGAAGCTTTCTTT

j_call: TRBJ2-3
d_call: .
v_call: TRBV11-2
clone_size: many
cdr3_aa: CASSLGGQGIDTQYF
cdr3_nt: TGTGCCAGCAGCTTAGGGGGCCAGGGAATAGATACGCAGTATTTT

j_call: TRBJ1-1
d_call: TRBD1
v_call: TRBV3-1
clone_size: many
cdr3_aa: CASSRGQGAPGVMNTEAFF
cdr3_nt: TGTGCCAGCAGCCGAGGGCAGGGGGCCCCCGGTGTTATGAACACTGAAGCTTTCTTT

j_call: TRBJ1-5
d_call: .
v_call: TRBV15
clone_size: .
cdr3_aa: CATSRAGNQPQHF
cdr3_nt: TGTGCCACCAGCCGGGCAGGGAATCAGCCCCAGCATTTT

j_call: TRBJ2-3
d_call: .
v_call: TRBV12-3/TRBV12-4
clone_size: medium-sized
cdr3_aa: CASSSSYASTDTQYF
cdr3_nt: TGTGCCAGCAGTTCTTCCTATGCATCGACAGATACGCAGTATTTT

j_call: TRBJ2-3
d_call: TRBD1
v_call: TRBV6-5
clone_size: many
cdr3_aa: CASSYSGQGTDTQYF
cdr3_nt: TGTGCCAGCAGTTACTCCGGACAGGGCACAGATACGCAGTATTTT

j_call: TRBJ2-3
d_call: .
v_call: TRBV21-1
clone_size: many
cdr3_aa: CASSNWREDTDTQYF
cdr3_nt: TGTGCCAGCAGCAACTGGCGGGAGGACACAGATACGCAGTATTTT